This is a list of T cell receptor beta chains from one sample in a study of memory CD4+ T cells and cytomegalovirus serostatus. Assay: immunoSEQ multiplex PCR; the TCRdb copy retains only in-frame clones and omits some. In the table there are 85,000 to 100,000 clones, around 80% of which are singletons. The sequenced sample was memory CD4+ T cells from blood. The receptors stem from an adult in good health and CMV-seropositive. The CDR3 runs from the conserved cysteine through the conserved F or W. The D gene is left open where the match is weak. The listing skips clone size in some rows; elsewhere it reads once, few, many or a size class.

>12|TRBJ2-1|NA|NA|TRBV10-3
TGTGCCATCAGCGGGGGGCCGAATGAGCAGTTCTTC
CAISGGPNEQFF
>16|TRBJ1-1|NA|TRBD1|TRBV27
TGTGCCAGCAGTTTATCGATTGACAGGGGGGGGACTGAAGCTTTCTTT
CASSLSIDRGGTEAFF
>14|TRBJ2-2|once|NA|TRBV6-4
TGTGCCAGCAGTGAAGAGGACAGCACCGGGGAGCTGTTTTTT
CASSEEDSTGELFF
>16|TRBJ2-5|NA|NA|TRBV28
TGTGCCAGCGGACCCCGCCCGGGGCGCCTGGGGGAGACCCAGTACTTC
CASGPRPGRLGETQYF
>13|TRBJ2-7|NA|NA|TRBV7-3
TGTGCCAGCAGCTTAGGCCGAGCCTACGAGCAGTACTTC
CASSLGRAYEQYF
>15|TRBJ1-3|NA|TRBD1|TRBV19
TGTGCCAGTAGTGCCCCCGGGACAGCTGGAAACACCATATATTTT
CASSAPGTAGNTIYF
>14|TRBJ1-4|NA|NA|TRBV27
TGTGCCAGCAGTTTCGGTGGGGGTGGTGAAAAACTGTTTTTT
CASSFGGGGEKLFF
>14|TRBJ2-5|NA|TRBD2|TRBV5-4
TGTGCCAGCAGCTCACTAGCGGAACAAGAGACCCAGTACTTC
CASSSLAEQETQYF
>15|TRBJ2-2|once|NA|TRBV5-4
TGTGCCAGCAGCTTGGTAGTTGGGGACACCGGGGAGCTGTTTTTT
CASSLVVGDTGELFF
>13|TRBJ2-7|NA|TRBD1|TRBV6-1
TGTGCCGGCAACCGGGACAGGGGTCTCGAGCAGTACTTC
CAGNRDRGLEQYF
>11|TRBJ1-1|NA|TRBD1|TRBV6-5
TGTGCCAGCAGTTACGGGACAGTAATCTTCTTT
CASSYGTVIFF
>15|TRBJ1-1|few|NA|TRBV5-4
TGTGCCAGCAGCCTAACTTATACGGACGGGACTGAAGCTTTCTTT
CASSLTYTDGTEAFF
>15|TRBJ1-3|NA|NA|TRBV28
TGTGCCAGCAGTCTAGGAAGCGGGGCAGGAAACACCATATATTTT
CASSLGSGAGNTIYF
>13|TRBJ1-1|NA|NA|TRBV28
TGTGCCAGCAGTTTAATTTCTGGAGCTGAAGCTTTCTTT
CASSLISGAEAFF
>16|TRBJ1-5|few|TRBD1|TRBV28
TGTGCCAGCAGTTTCAGGGGGCCCTTGGGCAATCAGCCCCAGCATTTT
CASSFRGPLGNQPQHF
>16|TRBJ2-7|NA|NA|TRBV21-1
TGTGCCAGCAGCAATACAGGGACAGCATATTCCTACGAGCAGTACTTC
CASSNTGTAYSYEQYF
>15|TRBJ2-5|NA|TRBD2|TRBV28
TGTGCCAGCAGTTTAAGCGGGAGTACACGGGAGACCCAGTACTTC
CASSLSGSTRETQYF
>14|TRBJ1-1|NA|TRBD1|TRBV9
TGTGCCAGCAGCGTAGGGGGGACAGGGATTGAAGCTTTCTTT
CASSVGGTGIEAFF
>14|TRBJ2-7|NA|NA|TRBV10-3
TGTGCCATCAGTGAGGTGGAGGGATTGTGGGAGCAGTACTTC
CAISEVEGLWEQYF
>15|TRBJ2-1|NA|TRBD1|TRBV7-7
TGTGCTAGCAGCCCGACACGACAGGGTACCCGCGAGCAGTTCTTC
CASSPTRQGTREQFF
>13|TRBJ2-1|NA|NA|TRBV4-1
TGCGCCAGCAGCGAAGAGGGGTGGGATGAGCAGTTCTTC
CASSEEGWDEQFF
>13|TRBJ1-1|NA|NA|TRBV5-1
TGCGCCAGCAGCTATACGGGAAACACTGAAGCTTTCTTT
CASSYTGNTEAFF
>16|TRBJ2-1|NA|NA|TRBV25-1
TGTGCCAGCAGTGAAGGTCTTGGGGGAAGCTACAATGAGCAGTTCTTC
CASSEGLGGSYNEQFF
>13|TRBJ2-1|NA|NA|TRBV9
TGTGCCAGCAGCGTAGGACTACTAGGGGAGCAGTTCTTC
CASSVGLLGEQFF
>14|TRBJ1-1|NA|NA|TRBV18
TGTGCCAGCTCACCACCGGGGGGGTACACTGAAGCTTTCTTT
CASSPPGGYTEAFF
>14|TRBJ2-5|NA|NA|TRBV5-4
TGTGCCAGCAGTCCCGCGAACACCCAGGAGACCCAGTACTTC
CASSPANTQETQYF
>15|TRBJ2-7|NA|NA|TRBV21-1
TGTGCCAGCAGCAAGGCCCCGGGACAGGCCTCGGGATCGTACTTC
CASSKAPGQASGSYF
>12|TRBJ2-7|NA|TRBD1|TRBV2
TGTGCCAGCAGTTTCACAGGGGACGAGCAGTACTTC
CASSFTGDEQYF
>13|TRBJ1-1|NA|NA|TRBV11-2
TGTGCCAGCAGCTTCACAGGGAACACTGAAGCTTTCTTT
CASSFTGNTEAFF
>15|TRBJ1-1|NA|NA|TRBV27
TGTGCCAGCAGACCCTGGGAGTTTCTGAACACTGAAGCTTTCTTT
CASRPWEFLNTEAFF
>13|TRBJ1-3|once|NA|TRBV6-6
TGTGCCAGCAGTCGACTTTCTGGAAACACCATATATTTT
CASSRLSGNTIYF